Given below is one T cell receptor (beta chain) in context. Its antigen is not identified. This record comes from a study of T-cell memory formation after mild COVID-19. This CDR3 has 16 residues. Looked up from germline, CDR1 is SSHAT and CDR2 is FNYEAQ (reference sequence). Trimming took 4 bases from V and 2 from J; bases not matched to a gene: 8. Each CDR3 protein is one row after TCRdb ran MiXCR on the 5' RACE reads. The table has around 410,000 distinct CDR3 sequences, around a quarter seen once. Findings and limits, study-wide: Of the contracting clones, CD4+ ones lay mainly in CM and EM, and CD8+ ones in EMRA. Within pre-infection memory, some responding clones were found, suggesting cross-reactive memory joined. Later expanders leaned toward CD4+, whereas clones contracting from day 15 to 85 were balanced CD4/CD8. For second-wave clones that peaked at day 37, SARS-CoV-2 specificity went unverified.

The chain employs TRBV7-7 and TRBJ2-7, with 10 bases that match TRBD2. Sequenced material: PBMCs or a T cell subset sorted from them (not recorded which). This clonotype originated in an adult woman who had mild COVID-19 (a few samples of this study predate the infection). Cell type and time point are not known. For the CDR3, the DNA is TGTGCCAGCAGCTCTTGGACTAGCGGCGACCCCTACGAGCAGTACTTC. It yields the protein CASSSWTSGDPYEQYF.